Shown below are 3 T cell receptor beta chains from a single sample sequenced in a study of T cell repertoires in cytomegalovirus infection. MiXCR, applied by TCRdb to the reads, yields one record per CDR3 protein. Among around 740,000 distinct CDR3 sequences listed, less than 40% were seen once. Sequencing was carried out using PBMCs. These TCRs come from a human donor in good health (CMV status not recorded). Some clones in this sample may be carry-over from other donors' samples.

The sample holds many counts of this clonotype. This sequence joins TRBV7-2 and TRBJ1-1; D ambiguous. The CDR3 loop spans 15 amino acids. Germline V lookup: CDR1 SGHTA, CDR2 FQGNSA. With 1 base removed from V and 0 bases from J, the gap between germline ends came to 9 bases. The CDR3 region has the DNA TGTGCCAGCAGCTTAGATTGGGCAGTGAACACTGAAGCTTTCTTT. It yields the protein CASSLDWAVNTEAFF.

The table lists this clonotype with many counts. This rearrangement joins TRBV7-2 to TRBJ1-2, with a weak D call TRBD1 (5 bases). V was trimmed by 6 bases and J by 2 bases, leaving 10 bases between them. The CDR3 consists of 13 residues. The germline gives CDR1 SGHTA, CDR2 FQGNSA. CDR3 sequence: CASRRQSNYGYTF. DNA of the CDR3: TGTGCCAGCAGACGACAGTCCAACTATGGCTACACCTTC.

This chain links TRBV10-3 with TRBJ2-1; no reliable D call. V was trimmed by 3 bases and J by 2 bases, leaving 11 bases between them. The CDR3 covers 15 residues. Germline V gene sequence: CDR1 ENHRY, CDR2 SYGVKD. As DNA, the CDR3 is TGTGCCATCAGTGAAATGGGCGGTGCCTACAATGAGCAGTTCTTC. Translation: CAISEMGGAYNEQFF.